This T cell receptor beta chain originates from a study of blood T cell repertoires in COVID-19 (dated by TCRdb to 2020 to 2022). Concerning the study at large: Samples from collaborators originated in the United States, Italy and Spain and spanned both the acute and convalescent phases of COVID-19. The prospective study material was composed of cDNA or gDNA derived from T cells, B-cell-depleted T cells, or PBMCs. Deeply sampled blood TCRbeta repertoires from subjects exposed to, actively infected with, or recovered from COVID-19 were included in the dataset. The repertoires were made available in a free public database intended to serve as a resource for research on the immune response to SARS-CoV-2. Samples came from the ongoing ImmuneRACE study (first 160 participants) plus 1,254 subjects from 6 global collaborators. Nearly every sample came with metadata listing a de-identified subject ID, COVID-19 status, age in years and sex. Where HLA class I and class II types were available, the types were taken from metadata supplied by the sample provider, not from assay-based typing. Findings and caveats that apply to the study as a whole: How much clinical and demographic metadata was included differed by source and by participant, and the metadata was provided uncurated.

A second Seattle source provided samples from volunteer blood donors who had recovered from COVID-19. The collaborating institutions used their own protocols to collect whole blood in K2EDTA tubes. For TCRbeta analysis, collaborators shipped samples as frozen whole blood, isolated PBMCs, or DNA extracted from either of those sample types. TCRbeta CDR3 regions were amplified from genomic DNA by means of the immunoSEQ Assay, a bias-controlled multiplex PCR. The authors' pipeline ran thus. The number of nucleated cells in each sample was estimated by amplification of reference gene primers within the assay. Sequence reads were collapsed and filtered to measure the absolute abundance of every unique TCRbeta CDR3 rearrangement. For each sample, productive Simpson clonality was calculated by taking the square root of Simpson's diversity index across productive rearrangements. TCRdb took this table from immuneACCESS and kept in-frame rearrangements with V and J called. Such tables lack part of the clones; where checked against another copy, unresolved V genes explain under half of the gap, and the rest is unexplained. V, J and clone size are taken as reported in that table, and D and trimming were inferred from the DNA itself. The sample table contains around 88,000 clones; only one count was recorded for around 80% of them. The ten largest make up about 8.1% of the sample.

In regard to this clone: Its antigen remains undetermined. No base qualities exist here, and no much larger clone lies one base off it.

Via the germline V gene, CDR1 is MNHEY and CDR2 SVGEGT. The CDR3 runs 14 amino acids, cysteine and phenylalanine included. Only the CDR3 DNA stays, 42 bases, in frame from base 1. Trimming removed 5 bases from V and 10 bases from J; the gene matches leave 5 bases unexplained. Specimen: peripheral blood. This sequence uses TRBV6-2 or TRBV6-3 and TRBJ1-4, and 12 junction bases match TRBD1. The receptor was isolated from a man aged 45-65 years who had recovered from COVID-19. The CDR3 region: CASSDGDRGRKLFF. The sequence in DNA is TGTGCCAGCAGTGATGGGGACAGGGGGCGAAAACTGTTTTTT.